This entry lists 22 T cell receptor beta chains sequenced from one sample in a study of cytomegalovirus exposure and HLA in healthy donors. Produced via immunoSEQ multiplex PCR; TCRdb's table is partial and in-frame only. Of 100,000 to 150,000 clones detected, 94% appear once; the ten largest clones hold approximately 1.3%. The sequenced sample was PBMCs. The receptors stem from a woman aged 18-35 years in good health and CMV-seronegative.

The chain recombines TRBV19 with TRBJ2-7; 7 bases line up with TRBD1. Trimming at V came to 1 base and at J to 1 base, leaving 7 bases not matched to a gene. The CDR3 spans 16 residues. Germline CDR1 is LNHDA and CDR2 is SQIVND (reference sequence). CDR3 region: CASSIASGQSSYEQYF. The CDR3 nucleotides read TGTGCCAGTAGTATAGCCTCGGGACAGAGTTCCTACGAGCAGTACTTC.

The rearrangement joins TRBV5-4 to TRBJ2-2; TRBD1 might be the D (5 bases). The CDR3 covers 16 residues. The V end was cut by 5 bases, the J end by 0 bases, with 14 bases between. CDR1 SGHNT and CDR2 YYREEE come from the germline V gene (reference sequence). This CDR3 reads CASSLSRASNTGELFF. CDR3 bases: TGTGCCAGCAGTCTTAGCAGGGCGTCGAACACCGGGGAGCTGTTTTTT.

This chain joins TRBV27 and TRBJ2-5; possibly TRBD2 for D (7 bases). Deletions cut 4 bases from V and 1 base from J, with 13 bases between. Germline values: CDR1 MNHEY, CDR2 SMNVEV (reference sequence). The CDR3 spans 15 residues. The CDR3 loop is CASSSGGHFQETQYF. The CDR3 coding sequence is TGTGCCAGCAGTTCGGGGGGCCACTTCCAAGAGACCCAGTACTTC.

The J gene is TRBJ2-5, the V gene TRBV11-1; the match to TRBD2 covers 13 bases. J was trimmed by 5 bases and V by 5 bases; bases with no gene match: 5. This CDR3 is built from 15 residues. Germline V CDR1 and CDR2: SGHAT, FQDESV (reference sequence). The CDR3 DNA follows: TGTGCCAGCAGCCAACTAGCGGGGGGGTACGAGACCCAGTACTTC. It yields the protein CASSQLAGGYETQYF.

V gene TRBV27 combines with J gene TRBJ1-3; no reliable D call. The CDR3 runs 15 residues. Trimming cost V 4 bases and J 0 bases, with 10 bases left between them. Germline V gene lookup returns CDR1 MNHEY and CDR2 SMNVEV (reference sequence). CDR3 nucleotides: TGTGCCAGCAGTTCTACAGTAAGCTCTGGAAACACCATATATTTT. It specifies CASSSTVSSGNTIYF.

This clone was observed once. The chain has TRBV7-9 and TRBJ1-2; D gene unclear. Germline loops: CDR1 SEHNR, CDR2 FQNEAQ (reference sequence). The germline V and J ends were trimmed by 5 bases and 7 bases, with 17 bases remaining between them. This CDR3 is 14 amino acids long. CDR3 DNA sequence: TGTGCCAGCAGCCTACTAGACGGGGTTTCTGGCTACACCTTC. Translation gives CASSLLDGVSGYTF.

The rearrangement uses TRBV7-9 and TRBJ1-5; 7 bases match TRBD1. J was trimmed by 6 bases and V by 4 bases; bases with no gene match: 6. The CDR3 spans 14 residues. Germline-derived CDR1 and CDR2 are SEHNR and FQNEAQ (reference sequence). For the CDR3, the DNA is TGTGCCAGCAGCTCGACAGGGACCACTCAGCCCCAGCATTTT. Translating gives CASSSTGTTQPQHF.

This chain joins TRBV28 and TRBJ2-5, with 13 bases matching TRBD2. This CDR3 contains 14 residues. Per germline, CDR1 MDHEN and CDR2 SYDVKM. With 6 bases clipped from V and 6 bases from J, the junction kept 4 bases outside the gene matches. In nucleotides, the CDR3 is TGTGCCAGCAGCTTGGGACTAGCGGGGAAGACCCAGTACTTC. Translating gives CASSLGLAGKTQYF.

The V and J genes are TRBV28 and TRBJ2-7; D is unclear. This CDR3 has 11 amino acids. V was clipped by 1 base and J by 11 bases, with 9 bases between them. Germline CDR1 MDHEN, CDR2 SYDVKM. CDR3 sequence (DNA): TGTGCCAGCAGTTTATTCGGTCAGGAGTACTTC. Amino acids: CASSLFGQEYF. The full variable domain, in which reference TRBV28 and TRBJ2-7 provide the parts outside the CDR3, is DVKVTQSSRYLVKRTGEKVFLECVQDMDHENMFWYRQDPGLGLRLIYFSYDVKMKEKGDIPEGYSVSREKKERFSLILESASTNQTSMYLCASSLFGQEYFGPGTRLTVT.

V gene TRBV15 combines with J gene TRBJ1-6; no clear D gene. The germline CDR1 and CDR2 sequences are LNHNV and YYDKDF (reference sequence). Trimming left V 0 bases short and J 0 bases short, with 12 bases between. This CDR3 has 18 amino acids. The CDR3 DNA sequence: TGTGCCACCAGCAGAGATTCGTGGTTGAGCTCCTATAATTCACCCCTCCACTTT. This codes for CATSRDSWLSSYNSPLHF.

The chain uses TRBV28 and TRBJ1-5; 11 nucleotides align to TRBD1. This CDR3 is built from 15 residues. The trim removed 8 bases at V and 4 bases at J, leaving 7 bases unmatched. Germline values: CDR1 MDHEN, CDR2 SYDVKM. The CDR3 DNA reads TGTGCCAGCTACAAGGACAGGGGGCCAAATCAGCCCCAGCATTTT. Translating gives CASYKDRGPNQPQHF.

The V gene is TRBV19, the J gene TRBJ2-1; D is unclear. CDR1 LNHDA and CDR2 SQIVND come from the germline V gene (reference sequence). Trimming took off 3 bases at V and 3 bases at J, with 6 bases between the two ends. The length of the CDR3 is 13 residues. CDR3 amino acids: CASSITNYNEQFF. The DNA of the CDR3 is TGTGCCAGTAGTATCACAAACTACAATGAGCAGTTCTTC.

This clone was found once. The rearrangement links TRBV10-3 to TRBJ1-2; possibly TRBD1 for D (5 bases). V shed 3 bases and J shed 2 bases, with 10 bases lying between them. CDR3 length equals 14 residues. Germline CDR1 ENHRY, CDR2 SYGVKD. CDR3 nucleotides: TGTGCCATCAGTGACAGGGCCTCAAACTATGGCTACACCTTC. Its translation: CAISDRASNYGYTF.

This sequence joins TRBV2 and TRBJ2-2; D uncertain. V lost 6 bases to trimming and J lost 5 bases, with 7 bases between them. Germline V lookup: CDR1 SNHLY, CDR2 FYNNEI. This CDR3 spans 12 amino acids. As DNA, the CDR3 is TGTGCCAGCAGGGCTGAAACCGGGGAGCTGTTTTTT. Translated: CASRAETGELFF. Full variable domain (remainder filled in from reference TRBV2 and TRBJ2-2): EPEVTQTPSHQVTQMGQEVILRCVPISNHLYFYWYRQILGQKVEFLVSFYNNEISEKSEIFDDQFSVERPDGSNFTLKIRSTKLEDSAMYFCASRAETGELFFGEGSRLTVL.

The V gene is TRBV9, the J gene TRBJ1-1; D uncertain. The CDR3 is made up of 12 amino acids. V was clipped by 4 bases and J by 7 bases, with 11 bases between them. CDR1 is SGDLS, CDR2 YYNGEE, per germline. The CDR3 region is CASSPGGLEAFF. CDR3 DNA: TGTGCCAGCAGCCCCGGCGGGCTTGAAGCTTTCTTT.

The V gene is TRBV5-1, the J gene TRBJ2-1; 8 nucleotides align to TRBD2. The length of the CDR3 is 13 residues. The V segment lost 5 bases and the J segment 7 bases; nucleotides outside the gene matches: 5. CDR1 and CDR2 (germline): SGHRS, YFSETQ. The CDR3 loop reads CASSRAGANEQFF. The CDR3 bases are TGCGCCAGCAGTAGAGCGGGAGCTAATGAGCAGTTCTTC.

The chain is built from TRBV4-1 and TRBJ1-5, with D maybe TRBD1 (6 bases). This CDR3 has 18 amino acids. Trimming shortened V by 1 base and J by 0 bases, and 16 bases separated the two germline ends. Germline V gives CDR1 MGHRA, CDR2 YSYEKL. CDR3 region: CASSQVSWGPSSNQPQHF. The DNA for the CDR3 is TGCGCCAGCAGCCAAGTGAGCTGGGGGCCCTCTAGCAATCAGCCCCAGCATTTT.

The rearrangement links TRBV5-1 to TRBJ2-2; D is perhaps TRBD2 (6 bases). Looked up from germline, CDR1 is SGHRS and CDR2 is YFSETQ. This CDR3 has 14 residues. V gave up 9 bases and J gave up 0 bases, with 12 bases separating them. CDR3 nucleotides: TGCGCCACCGCGGGGAATGCGAACACCGGGGAGCTGTTTTTT. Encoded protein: CATAGNANTGELFF.

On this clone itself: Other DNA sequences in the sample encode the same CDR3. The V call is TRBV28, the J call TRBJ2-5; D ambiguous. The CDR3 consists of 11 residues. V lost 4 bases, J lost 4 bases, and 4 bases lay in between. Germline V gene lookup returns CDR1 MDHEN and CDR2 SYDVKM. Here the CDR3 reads CASSSRETQYF. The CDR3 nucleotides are TGTGCCAGCAGTTCCCGAGAGACCCAGTACTTC.

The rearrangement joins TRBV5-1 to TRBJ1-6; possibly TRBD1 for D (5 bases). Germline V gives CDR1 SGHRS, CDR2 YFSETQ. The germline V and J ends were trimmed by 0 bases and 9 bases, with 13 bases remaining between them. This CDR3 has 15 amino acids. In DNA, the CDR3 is TGCGCCAGCAGCTTGGGCACAGGAATAGGTTCACCCCTCCACTTT. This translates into CASSLGTGIGSPLHF.

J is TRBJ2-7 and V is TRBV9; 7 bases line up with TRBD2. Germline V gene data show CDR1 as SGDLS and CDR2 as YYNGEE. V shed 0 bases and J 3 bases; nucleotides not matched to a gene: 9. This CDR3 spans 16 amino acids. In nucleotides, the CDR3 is TGTGCCAGCAGCGTAGGCTCAGGGAGGGAAGGCTACGAGCAGTACTTC. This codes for CASSVGSGREGYEQYF. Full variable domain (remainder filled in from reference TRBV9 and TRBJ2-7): DSGVTQTPKHLITATGQRVTLRCSPRSGDLSVYWYQQSLDQGLQFLIQYYNGEERAKGNILERFSAQQFPDLHSELNLSSLELGDSALYFCASSVGSGREGYEQYFGPGTRLTVT.

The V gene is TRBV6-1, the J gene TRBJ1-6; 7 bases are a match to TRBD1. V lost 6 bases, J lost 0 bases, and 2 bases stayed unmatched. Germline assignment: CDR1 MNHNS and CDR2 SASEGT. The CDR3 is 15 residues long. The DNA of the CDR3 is TGTGCCAGCAGATCAGGGGGCTCCTATAATTCACCCCTCCACTTT. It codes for CASRSGGSYNSPLHF.